Included here is one T cell receptor (beta chain) sequence, with context. Its antigen is currently unknown. Germline V gene lookup returns CDR1 MDHEN and CDR2 SYDVKM. The ends were cut back, 7 bases at V and 2 bases at J, with 11 bases in the middle. The CDR3 spans 13 residues. This specimen comes from a study of regulatory T cells in long-lasting Graves disease. General study findings and limits: Having only a small sample size may have limited accuracy.

Arm-PCR of CDR3 regions with iRepertoire HTBI primers generated TCR beta libraries. Methods used by the authors: Gene usage covered about 60 TRBV and 13 to 15 TRBJ segments. TCRdb reanalysed the multiplex PCR reads using MiXCR and keeps one entry per CDR3 protein. These V and J calls derive from TCRdb rather than the authors' analysis. The repertoire includes under 250,000 distinct CDR3 sequences, 20% to 25% of them detected once, and over 11% sits in the top ten. Time point meaning: newly diagnosed GD, antithyroid drugs for less than 3 months. From RNA extracted from PBMCs, the TCR library was made.

The sequencing used peripheral blood mononuclear cells (PBMCs), collected at new diagnosis, from a patient treated with antithyroid drugs. The TCR sequence derives from a female donor with Graves disease. This chain links TRBV28 with TRBJ1-2; no clear D. The CDR3 loop reads CASTTARNYGYTF. The CDR3 coding sequence is TGTGCCAGCACGACCGCCAGGAACTATGGCTACACCTTC.